These 27 T cell receptor beta chains originate from one sample sequenced in a study of blood T cell repertoires in COVID-19. The method was immunoSEQ multiplex PCR; TCRdb's version includes in-frame clones alone and lacks a portion of them. The sample yields a few hundred thousand clones, around nine tenths seen once. The sequenced sample consisted of PBMCs or T cells enriched from blood (not recorded which). Receptors originate from a woman aged 25 to 39 who had been exposed to COVID-19.

The chain carries TRBV27 and TRBJ2-6, with unresolved D. This CDR3 is 16 amino acids long. Trimming removed 5 bases at V and 2 bases at J, with 13 bases between. Germline CDR1 MNHEY, CDR2 SMNVEV (reference sequence). The CDR3 reads CASSAPYRAGANVLTF. The CDR3, as DNA: TGTGCCAGCAGTGCCCCTTACAGAGCTGGGGCCAACGTCCTGACTTTC.

This clone appeared once. The J gene is TRBJ1-6, the V gene TRBV18, with TRBD1 matching 9 bases. Per germline, CDR1 KGHSH and CDR2 LQKENI. With 3 bases clipped from V and 12 bases from J, the junction kept 6 bases outside the gene matches. This CDR3 comprises 14 residues. The CDR3 loop reads CASSPTGGSGPLHF. CDR3 coding DNA: TGTGCCAGCTCACCGACAGGGGGGTCAGGACCCCTCCACTTT.

Details on this clone: This sample also contains other DNA sequences that code for the same CDR3. The chain recombines TRBV6-1 with TRBJ1-5; D is unresolved. Germline CDR1 MNHNS, CDR2 SASEGT. The CDR3 has 14 residues. Trimming cost V 2 bases and J 3 bases, with 8 bases left between them. The DNA for the CDR3 is TGTGCCAGCAGTGAAAGAGGCCACAATCAGCCCCAGCATTTT. Encoded protein: CASSERGHNQPQHF.

The V call is TRBV19, the J call TRBJ1-3; no firm D call. The V end was cut by 6 bases, the J end by 0 bases, with 12 bases between. This CDR3 comprises 15 residues. From germline, CDR1 is LNHDA and CDR2 SQIVND (reference sequence). This CDR3 reads CASRVGTFSGNTIYF. CDR3 sequence (DNA): TGTGCCAGTAGGGTTGGCACCTTCTCTGGAAACACCATATATTTT.

V is TRBV10-3 and J is TRBJ2-1; 9 nucleotides match TRBD1. The CDR3 runs to 16 residues. Germline assignment: CDR1 ENHRY and CDR2 SYGVKD. The ends lost 6 bases at V and 0 bases at J; junction bases unmatched: 6. CDR3: CAISGGTGYSYNEQFF. CDR3 in DNA: TGTGCCATCAGCGGGGGGACAGGGTACTCCTACAATGAGCAGTTCTTC.

This clone is a singleton in its sample. The chain is built from TRBV30 and TRBJ1-4; perhaps TRBD1 as D (5 bases). Trimming took 1 base from V and 6 from J, leaving 6 bases between them. Per the germline V gene, CDR1 is GTSNPN and CDR2 is SVGIG (reference sequence). The CDR3 runs to 12 residues. CDR3 coding DNA: TGTGCCTGGAGTGCAGGGTATGAAAAACTGTTTTTT. Translating it yields CAWSAGYEKLFF.

For this clone: The same CDR3 arises from other DNA sequences in this sample as well. The rearrangement uses TRBV28 and TRBJ2-5; 7 nucleotides agree with TRBD2. V lost 5 bases, J lost 2 bases, and 2 bases stayed unmatched. Germline loops: CDR1 MDHEN, CDR2 SYDVKM. The CDR3 runs 13 residues. The CDR3 sequence is CASSPGGQETQYF. DNA of the CDR3: TGTGCCAGCAGTCCGGGGGGTCAAGAGACCCAGTACTTC.

The chain employs TRBV2 and TRBJ2-2; 10 positions agree with TRBD1. Trimming cost V 4 bases and J 3 bases; bases outside gene matches: 8. CDR3 length: 17 residues. Germline lookup yields CDR1 SNHLY and CDR2 FYNNEI. CDR3 amino acids: CASSAPSDRGYTGELFF. In nucleotides, the CDR3 is TGTGCCAGCAGTGCGCCATCGGACAGGGGGTACACCGGGGAGCTGTTTTTT.

The chain joins TRBV6-5 to TRBJ2-7; TRBD1 matches 7 bases. The V and J ends lost 6 bases and 1 base, in that order; junction bases with no gene match: 6. Germline V gene lookup returns CDR1 MNHEY and CDR2 SVGAGI. This CDR3 comprises 14 residues. CDR3: CASREDRISYEQYF. CDR3 nucleotide sequence: TGTGCCAGCAGGGAGGACAGGATTTCCTACGAGCAGTACTTC.

About this clone: The identical CDR3 is also encoded by other nucleotide sequences in the sample. The rearrangement uses TRBV30 and TRBJ1-5; possible D gene TRBD1, 5 bases. Trimming left V 0 bases short and J 2 bases short, with 11 bases between. CDR3 length: 15 residues. Germline CDR1 and CDR2: GTSNPN and SVGIG (reference sequence). The CDR3 protein is CAWSVGTVGNQPQHF. CDR3 coding DNA: TGTGCCTGGAGTGTAGGGACTGTAGGCAATCAGCCCCAGCATTTT. The full variable domain, its missing parts supplied by reference TRBV30 and TRBJ1-5, is SQTIHQWPATLVQPVGSPLSLECTVEGTSNPNLYWYRQAAGRGLQLLFYSVGIGQISSEVPQNLSASRPQDRQFILSSKKLLLSDSGFYLCAWSVGTVGNQPQHFGDGTRLSIL.

The chain uses TRBV7-9 and TRBJ1-3; D is unresolved. Trimming took 1 base from V and 8 from J, leaving 12 bases between them. In germline, CDR1 is SEHNR, CDR2 FQNEAQ (reference sequence). CDR3 length: 14 amino acids. CDR3: CASSLGGVLDTIYF. The DNA of the CDR3 is TGTGCCAGCAGCTTAGGCGGGGTTCTAGACACCATATATTTT.

The chain employs TRBV5-1 and TRBJ2-1; perhaps TRBD2 as D (6 bases). Germline V gives CDR1 SGHRS, CDR2 YFSETQ. The CDR3 totals 22 residues. The V end lost 2 bases, the J end lost 4 bases, and 34 bases lay between the germline ends. Here the CDR3 DNA reads TGCGCCAGCAGCTTCCAAGAGGTGAGGCGGGCTGTTGGAGTAGCGGCTTACAATGAGCAGTTCTTC. This codes for CASSFQEVRRAVGVAAYNEQFF.

This chain connects TRBV3-1 (or the pseudogene TRBV3-2) to TRBJ1-1; the match to TRBD1 covers 7 bases. The CDR3 sequence is 15 residues long. J lost 4 bases, V lost 3 bases, and 8 bases had no gene match. Germline V gene sequence: CDR1 LGHDT, CDR2 YNNKEL (reference sequence). The CDR3 region has the DNA TGTGCCAGCAGCCAGACGGGACAGCTCTTCACTGAAGCTTTCTTT. Translation gives CASSQTGQLFTEAFF.

The V and J genes are TRBV4-2 and TRBJ2-1, with 8 bases lining up with TRBD2. Trimming at V came to 2 bases and at J to 0 bases, leaving 6 bases not matched to a gene. The CDR3 consists of 17 residues. The germline CDR1 and CDR2 sequences are LGHNA and YNFKEQ. Here the CDR3 DNA reads TGTGCCAGCAGCCAATATACGGGGGGGAGCTCCTACAATGAGCAGTTCTTC. This codes for CASSQYTGGSSYNEQFF.

Turning to this clone: Other nucleotide sequences from this sample produce the same CDR3. The chain employs TRBV7-8 and TRBJ2-7; D uncertain. Per the germline V gene, CDR1 is SGHVS and CDR2 is FQNEAQ. Trimming stripped 5 bases from V and 3 bases from J, with 5 bases between. There are 11 residues in the CDR3. CDR3 in DNA: TGTGCCAGCAGCCTACACTACGAGCAGTACTTC. Translated: CASSLHYEQYF.

The chain joins TRBV4-1 to TRBJ1-4; no clear D. The germline V gene encodes CDR1 MGHRA and CDR2 YSYEKL. V shed 8 bases and J shed 7 bases, with 26 bases lying between them. This CDR3 has 17 residues. The CDR3 bases are TGCGCCAGCTCCCGACTGCGATACGAATCTGAGGGTGAAAAACTGTTTTTT. Translating gives CASSRLRYESEGEKLFF.

The chain couples TRBV28 to TRBJ1-5, with D possibly TRBD1 on 6 matching bases. The CDR3 loop spans 13 amino acids. V shed 5 bases and J shed 5 bases, with 10 bases lying between them. Germline-derived CDR1 and CDR2 are MDHEN and SYDVKM. CDR3 amino acids: CASSNRVYQPQHF. The CDR3 nucleotides are TGTGCCAGCAGTAACAGGGTCTATCAGCCCCAGCATTTT.

The genes are TRBV3-1 (or the pseudogene TRBV3-2) and TRBJ1-4; the match to TRBD1 covers 9 bases. The germline gives CDR1 LGHDT, CDR2 YNNKEL (reference sequence). With 0 bases clipped from V and 9 bases from J, the junction kept 11 bases outside the gene matches. The CDR3 length is 17 residues. The CDR3 loop is CASSQEEGGTGGKKLFF. The CDR3 DNA sequence: TGTGCCAGCAGCCAAGAAGAAGGCGGAACAGGGGGCAAAAAACTGTTTTTT.

This chain connects TRBV7-2 to TRBJ1-5, with 8 bases identical to TRBD1. From germline, CDR1 is SGHTA and CDR2 FQGNSA. The CDR3 spans 14 residues. J gave up 4 bases and V 3 bases, and 2 bases lay outside the gene matches. CDR3 DNA: TGTGCCAGCAGCTTGACAGGGGCAAATCAGCCCCAGCATTTT. Its protein product is CASSLTGANQPQHF.

The V and J genes are TRBV19 and TRBJ1-5; D uncertain. The CDR3 extends over 11 amino acids. V shed 6 bases and J shed 7 bases, with 7 bases lying between them. Germline CDR1 is LNHDA and CDR2 is SQIVND (reference sequence). This CDR3 is CASSHGQPQHF. Here the CDR3 DNA reads TGTGCCAGTAGCCACGGGCAGCCCCAGCATTTT.

This chain uses TRBV3-1 (or the pseudogene TRBV3-2) with TRBJ2-7; 7 positions agree with TRBD2. The V segment lost 8 bases and the J segment 2 bases; nucleotides outside the gene matches: 9. CDR3 size: 14 residues. Germline V gives CDR1 LGHDT, CDR2 YNNKEL (reference sequence). The DNA of the CDR3 is TGTGCCAGCGGACCGGGACTAACAACCTACGAGCAGTACTTC. Protein: CASGPGLTTYEQYF.

This clone has just one count. This chain uses TRBV28 with TRBJ2-7; 8 nucleotides align to TRBD2. Trimming cost V 2 bases and J 1 base; bases outside gene matches: 4. CDR3 length equals 15 residues. The germline V gene has CDR1 MDHEN and CDR2 SYDVKM. The CDR3 DNA is TGTGCCAGCAGTTTAGGTGGGACTAGATCCTACGAGCAGTACTTC. This sequence encodes CASSLGGTRSYEQYF. Complete variable domain (other parts from reference TRBV28 and TRBJ2-7): DVKVTQSSRYLVKRTGEKVFLECVQDMDHENMFWYRQDPGLGLRLIYFSYDVKMKEKGDIPEGYSVSREKKERFSLILESASTNQTSMYLCASSLGGTRSYEQYFGPGTRLTVT.

V and J are TRBV28 and TRBJ2-2, with TRBD2 matching 13 bases. Germline V CDR1 and CDR2: MDHEN, SYDVKM. V was pared by 6 bases and J by 5 bases, with 21 bases of the junction left unmatched. There are 21 residues in the CDR3. CDR3 sequence reads: CASSSPSPLAGGPSGTGELFF. The CDR3 DNA follows: TGTGCCAGCAGCTCCCCCTCCCCACTAGCGGGAGGGCCATCGGGAACCGGGGAGCTGTTTTTT.

The J gene is TRBJ2-5, the V gene TRBV4-1, with D unresolved. Trimming stripped 0 bases from V and 0 bases from J, with 11 bases between. The CDR3 loop spans 16 amino acids. The germline gives CDR1 MGHRA, CDR2 YSYEKL. CDR3 loop: CASSQELPADQETQYF. CDR3 nucleotide sequence: TGCGCCAGCAGCCAAGAACTCCCGGCGGACCAAGAGACCCAGTACTTC.

J is TRBJ2-4 and V is TRBV11-1; 7 bases line up with TRBD2. This CDR3 has 17 residues. CDR1 and CDR2 (germline): SGHAT, FQDESV (reference sequence). With V trimmed by 0 bases and J by 1 base, 6 bases remained unmatched. As DNA, the CDR3 is TGTGCCAGCAGCTTAGCGGGGGAGGGCCTTGCCAAAAACATTCAGTACTTC. Its protein is CASSLAGEGLAKNIQYF.

The chain links TRBV29-1 to TRBJ1-2; possibly TRBD1 for D (6 bases). Germline CDR1 SQVTM, CDR2 ANQGSEA. This CDR3 has 12 amino acids. V lost 7 bases to trimming and J lost 2 bases, with 11 bases between them. CDR3 loop: CSASGTNYGYTF. CDR3 nucleotides: TGCAGCGCATCCGGGACAAACTATGGCTACACCTTC.

This chain uses TRBV28 with TRBJ1-5; D possibly corresponds to TRBD1 (6 bases). There are 14 residues in the CDR3. V lost 6 bases to trimming and J lost 3 bases, with 12 bases between them. Germline CDR1 is MDHEN and CDR2 is SYDVKM. The DNA for the CDR3 is TGTGCCAGCAGGCTATCAGGGGTCAATCAGCCCCAGCATTTT. Protein: CASRLSGVNQPQHF.